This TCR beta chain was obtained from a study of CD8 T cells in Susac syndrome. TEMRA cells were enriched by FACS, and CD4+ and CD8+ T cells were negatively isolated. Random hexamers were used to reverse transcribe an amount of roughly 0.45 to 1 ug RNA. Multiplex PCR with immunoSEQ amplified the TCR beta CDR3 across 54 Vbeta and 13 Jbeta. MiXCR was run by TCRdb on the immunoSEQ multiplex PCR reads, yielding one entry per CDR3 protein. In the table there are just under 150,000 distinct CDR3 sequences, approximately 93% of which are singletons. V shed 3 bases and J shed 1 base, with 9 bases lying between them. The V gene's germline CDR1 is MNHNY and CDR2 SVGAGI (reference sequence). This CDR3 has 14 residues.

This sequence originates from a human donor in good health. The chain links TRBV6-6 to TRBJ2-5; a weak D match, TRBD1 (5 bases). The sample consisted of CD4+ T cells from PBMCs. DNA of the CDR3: TGTGCCAGCAGTTATCCGACAGTCCAAGAGACCCAGTACTTC. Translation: CASSYPTVQETQYF.